This TCR beta chain was sequenced in a study of beta chain features in type 1 diabetes (dated by TCRdb to 2016 to 2018). About the full investigation: Mean age, gender distribution, total cell number and subset yield were not different between patients and healthy donors. A total of roughly 98,000,000 sorted cells were examined across all samples, and RNA yield correlated strongly with the number of cells per subset. Whereas all 30 or so donors provided naive and central memory subsets, regulatory and stem cell-like memory subsets were isolated from just 8 patients and about eight healthy donors. The study compared the TCRB repertoires of sorted circulating CD4+ T cell subsets in recently diagnosed type 1 diabetes patients with those in matched healthy donors. What the study reported, not specific to this receptor: Sequencing cDNA rather than genomic DNA could over-represent highly expressing activated cells, although activation and CD3 levels did not differ between groups. Patients with type 1 diabetes made fewer insertions and deleted more nucleotides at VDJ recombination sites, implying thymic rearrangement abnormalities. PCR may preferentially amplify shorter templates, but because patient and control samples were amplified and corrected together, any resulting skew would affect both groups equally. In all four CD4+ subsets, TCRB CDR3 length was moderately but significantly shorter in type 1 diabetes patients. Only small numbers of individuals were included in the HLA sub-analyses, which left unresolved whether HLA type had any influence on TCRB rearrangement. The naive, central memory and regulatory TCRB repertoires appeared to resemble one another more closely among patients than among healthy donors.

V ends up 0 bases short and J 4 bases short, with an unmatched junction base count of 14. The CDR3 sequence holds 18 residues, the cysteine and phenylalanine included. Only the CDR3 DNA stays, 54 bases, in frame from base 1. Per the germline V gene, MGHRA is the CDR1 and YSYEKL is the CDR2. Each donor gave one peripheral blood draw, approximately 110 mL on average, collected into heparinised tubes. Naive, central memory, regulatory and stem cell-like memory CD4+ T cells were sorted on a BD FACSAria II using a panel including CD45RO, CCR7, CD25, CD127, CD95 and CD27. All sorted populations exceeded 98% purity. PBMCs were isolated immediately by Lymphoprep density gradient centrifugation and stained directly without culture. So that batch effects would be minimized, each experiment stained and sorted samples in pairs, pairing one healthy donor with one patient. This clone was seen more than once but under ten times. Its binding antigen is unknown. Per-base qualities were not stored, and no clone one base away is much larger.

The entire amount of isolated RNA was reverse transcribed using the High Capacity cDNA Reverse Transcription Kit, so the sequenced TCRB transcripts were expressed ones. Naive, central memory and regulatory T cell samples underwent deep immunoSEQ sequencing, averaging around 3.7 million total reads per sample. Sorted cells were lysed in RLT buffer and RNA was extracted with DNase-treated RNeasy Micro or Mini kits, depending on cell number. Each cell subset was processed separately to prevent cross-contamination, with patient and healthy donor samples processed together. Using the immunoSEQ multiplex PCR, TCRB sequences were amplified from cDNA into 87-bp fragments spanning the CDR3 region. Sequencing of the amplicons was done on the Illumina HiSeq platform. Per the source publication's procedure: PCR bias was computationally corrected using synthetic template baselines, reads within Hamming distance 2 were collapsed, and singletons that could not be merged were discarded. Reads were aligned against IMGT to assign V, D and J genes, CDR3 length and insertions or deletions at six rearrangement sites. Clonotype counts were normalized to sorted cell number within each subset before computing true diversity and Gini coefficients with the tcR R package. Repertoire sharing was quantified using the overlap coefficient calculated on TCRB nucleotide sequences. TCRdb stores this immuneACCESS table with in-frame sequences only. Part of the clones is absent; in the studies checked, under half of the shortfall reflects unresolved V genes, and no reason is known for the rest. The D gene and trimming were derived from the DNA, and the V and J assignments and clone size from that table. The table for this sample lists over 120,000 clones; 10% to 15% of them were counted only once. The ten biggest clones cover 1.3% of the sample.

The chain is encoded by TRBV4-1 joined to TRBJ1-2, and TRBD1 matches 7 of the central bases. The source material was central memory CD4+ T cells from blood. The sequence came from a man younger than 30 with type 1 diabetes. The CDR3 protein is CASSQDTGRGLASYGYTF. The DNA reads TGCGCCAGCAGCCAAGATACGGGCAGGGGGTTAGCTAGCTATGGCTACACCTTC.